The rows below give T cell receptor beta chains drawn from one sample of a study of response to subunit inactivated influenza vaccine. A single record per CDR3 protein comes from TCRdb applying MiXCR to the RT-PCR reads. The sample consists of more than 400,000 distinct CDR3 sequences, around 9.9% of them appearing once. The starting material was PBMCs from blood, obtained roughly 46 days after vaccination. The receptor source for this set is a man aged 45-60 years who received an inactivated influenza vaccine. Both conserved end residues are part of each CDR3. A D gene is named only where the DNA matches it firmly. Size is omitted from some rows. Given values are once, few, many or a class for expanded clones.

.,TRBV6-2/TRBV6-3,18,TRBD2,TRBJ2-5,TGTGCCAGCAGGCCCGGGACATTTGGACTAGCGGGAGGAGAGACCCAGTACTTC,CASRPGTFGLAGGETQYF
.,TRBV29-1,14,.,TRBJ1-4,TGCAGCGTTGATCTTGGGGGGGCTGGTGAAAAACTGTTTTTT,CSVDLGGAGEKLFF
few,TRBV10-2,12,TRBD1,TRBJ2-1,TGCGCCAGCAGTGACAGGGGGAATGAGCAGTTCTTC,CASSDRGNEQFF
few,TRBV6-1,13,.,TRBJ2-1,TGTGCCAGCACAGGCGGACCATACAATGAGCAGTTCTTC,CASTGGPYNEQFF
many,TRBV7-2,15,.,TRBJ2-1,TGTGCCAGCAGCTTAGGGGCGGGATGGCTCAATGAGCAGTTCTTC,CASSLGAGWLNEQFF
.,TRBV20-1,14,.,TRBJ2-7,TGCAGCGCGAAAGGACCTCTGAGCTCCTACGAGCAGTACTTC,CSAKGPLSSYEQYF
.,TRBV12-3/TRBV12-4,14,.,TRBJ1-5,TGTGCCAGACAGGATCGCCAGGGCAATCCGCCCCAGCATTTT,CARQDRQGNPPQHF
.,TRBV10-2,15,.,TRBJ2-1,TGCGCCAGCAGTCATAGTATTGGGGGGTTAGGTGAGCAGTTCTTC,CASSHSIGGLGEQFF
few,TRBV12-3/TRBV12-4,15,.,TRBJ1-6,TGTGCCAGCACGTCGGCGGGCAGACTCAATTCACCCCTCCACTTT,CASTSAGRLNSPLHF
.,TRBV12-3/TRBV12-4,13,.,TRBJ1-1,TGTGCCAGCAGTACCACAGTGAACATTGAAGCTTTCTTT,CASSTTVNIEAFF
.,TRBV7-9,16,.,TRBJ2-3,TGTGCCAGCAGCTTAGCGGGGGGACAGTCCACAGATACGCAGTATTTT,CASSLAGGQSTDTQYF
few,TRBV5-1,14,.,TRBJ1-6,TGCGCCAGCAGCTCCGACAGAGGCGGTTCACCCCTCCACTTT,CASSSDRGGSPLHF